The 13 T cell receptor beta chains below come from one sample, sequenced in a study of CD8+ T cells in alopecia areata (dated by TCRdb to between 2017 and 2018). Library creation used the immunoSEQ multiplex PCR assay. To provide template for TCR sequencing, every sample had RNA extracted and reverse transcribed into cDNA. This is the immuneACCESS table as TCRdb keeps it, with only in-frame sequences that have V and J called. A part of the clones is gone; compared with another copy, unresolved V genes explain less than half, and the rest is unexplained. The sample table holds more than 150,000 clones, of which 40% to 55% were seen once. The ten largest clones capture around a tenth of the sample. This specimen's treatment or condition label, interpreted: oral pan-JAK inhibitor, 5-10 mg twice daily. The sequencing used CD8+ T cells sorted from blood, collected between weeks 51 and 52, from a patient treated with tofacitinib. The receptor set was obtained from a human donor with alopecia areata.

CDR3 sequence reads: CASSSGQVLEAFF. For the CDR3, the DNA is TGTGCCAGTAGTTCAGGACAGGTACTTGAAGCTTTCTTT. This rearrangement joins TRBV19 to TRBJ1-1, with 7 bases fitting TRBD1. Trimming took 5 bases from V and 7 from J; bases not matched to a gene: 7. Germline V gene data show CDR1 as LNHDA and CDR2 as SQIVND (reference sequence). CDR3 length equals 13 residues.

The chain links TRBV4-1 to TRBJ1-2; TRBD1 might be the D (6 bases). V lost 6 bases to trimming and J lost 10 bases, with 21 bases between them. This CDR3 is 14 amino acids long. Germline CDR1 MGHRA, CDR2 YSYEKL. CDR3 sequence (DNA): TGCGCCAGCAGTCAGCCCCGGGACAAAGCGGACTACACCTTC. The encoded protein is CASSQPRDKADYTF.

DNA for the CDR3: TGTGCCAGCAGCTTAGAGGTCAGGGTGGGTGAGCAGTACTTC. This gives the protein CASSLEVRVGEQYF. The rearrangement uses TRBV7-6 and TRBJ2-7, with a tentative D call TRBD1 (5 bases). CDR1 is SGHVS, CDR2 FNYEAQ, per germline. The CDR3 totals 14 residues. V was trimmed by 1 base and J by 7 bases, leaving 14 bases between them.

The rearrangement joins TRBV7-8 to TRBJ1-2, with TRBD1 matching 10 bases. The germline gives CDR1 SGHVS, CDR2 FQNEAQ. The CDR3 has 16 amino acids. Trimming cost V 4 bases and J 4 bases; bases outside gene matches: 9. The CDR3 DNA is TGTGCCAGCAGCTCATCTCACCGGGACAGGGGCTATGGCTACACCTTC. Its protein is CASSSSHRDRGYGYTF.

The genes are TRBV9 and TRBJ2-3; D assignment may be TRBD1 or TRBD2 (6 bases each). The germline V gene has CDR1 SGDLS and CDR2 YYNGEE. The V end was cut by 0 bases, the J end by 3 bases, with 20 bases between. The CDR3 is 18 residues long. The CDR3 here is CASSVATVGGAGTDTQYF. As DNA, the CDR3 is TGTGCCAGCAGCGTAGCTACGGTGGGGGGCGCCGGGACAGATACGCAGTATTTT.

This clone was observed a few times. The rearrangement joins TRBV13 to TRBJ2-7; D is perhaps TRBD1 (5 bases). The germline V gene encodes CDR1 PRHDT and CDR2 FYEKMQ (reference sequence). With 5 bases removed from V and 7 bases from J, the gap between germline ends came to 15 bases. This CDR3 has 13 amino acids. DNA for the CDR3: TGTGCCAGCAGCCCCCAGGGTCGGTGGGAGCAGTACTTC. Protein sequence: CASSPQGRWEQYF.

This chain uses TRBV19 with TRBJ1-6; TRBD1 aligns across 9 bases. V lost 2 bases and J lost 13; bases outside the gene matches: 6. Germline values: CDR1 LNHDA, CDR2 SQIVND (reference sequence). This CDR3 has 14 amino acids. CDR3 sequence: CASSITGGSSPLHF. DNA for the CDR3: TGTGCCAGTAGTATAACAGGGGGCAGCTCGCCCCTCCACTTT.

This chain uses TRBV7-2 with TRBJ1-6; D gene unclear. The CDR3 sequence is 16 residues long. Germline CDR1 SGHTA, CDR2 FQGNSA. With 7 bases removed from V and 2 bases from J, the gap between germline ends came to 15 bases. CDR3 sequence: CASTIKGGTYNSPLHF. The CDR3 region has the DNA TGTGCCAGCACCATAAAGGGAGGAACCTATAATTCACCCCTCCACTTT.

The V and J genes are TRBV4-1 and TRBJ1-5, with a possible D match to TRBD1 (6 bases). V was trimmed by 1 base and J by 1 base, leaving 11 bases between them. CDR1 MGHRA and CDR2 YSYEKL come from the germline V gene. The CDR3 is 16 residues long. The CDR3 DNA reads TGCGCCAGCAGCCAAGTACACAGGGCAAGCAATCAGCCCCAGCATTTT. As protein: CASSQVHRASNQPQHF.

This chain joins TRBV9 and TRBJ2-7, with D uncertain. The CDR3 is 12 residues long. V shed 2 bases and J shed 7 bases, with 10 bases lying between them. Germline V gives CDR1 SGDLS, CDR2 YYNGEE. The CDR3 here is CASSVGFEEQYF. Written as DNA, the CDR3 is TGTGCCAGCAGCGTGGGATTCGAAGAGCAGTACTTC.

In this sample, this clone turned up a few times. The rearrangement uses TRBV19 and TRBJ2-1, with 8 bases fitting TRBD1. The CDR3 is 14 amino acids. Germline CDR1 is LNHDA and CDR2 is SQIVND (reference sequence). V was clipped by 8 bases and J by 3 bases; unmatched bases: 6. In DNA form, the CDR3 reads TGTGCCAGTGCAACAGGGGGATACTACAATGAGCAGTTCTTC. Its protein product is CASATGGYYNEQFF. Drawing the rest from reference TRBV19 and TRBJ2-1, the complete variable domain is DGGITQSPKYLFRKEGQNVTLSCEQNLNHDAMYWYRQDPGQGLRLIYYSQIVNDFQKGDIAEGYSVSREKKESFPLTVTSAQKNPTAFYLCASATGGYYNEQFFGPGTRLTVL.

The chain links TRBV29-1 to TRBJ1-2; D remains unclear. Germline V gene sequence: CDR1 SQVTM, CDR2 ANQGSEA. The CDR3 has 13 residues. V gave up 1 base and J gave up 4 bases, with 10 bases separating them. In nucleotides, the CDR3 is TGCAGCGTTGAAGTCCCGGGATTCTATGGCTACACCTTC. Protein: CSVEVPGFYGYTF.

Concerning this clone itself: One end of the junction varies from germline; a read error may be responsible. J is TRBJ2-7 and V is TRBV29-1, with 10 positions matching TRBD1. The CDR3 runs to 14 residues. Germline lookup yields CDR1 SQVTM and CDR2 ANQGSEA. CDR3 nucleotides: TGCAGCGTGGAAGGACAGGGGGATTACTACGAGCAGTACTTC. Its protein is CSVEGQGDYYEQYF.